Included here is one TCR beta chain sequence, with context. Its antigen is as yet unknown. The data are from a study of cytomegalovirus exposure and HLA in healthy donors. Study conclusions and caveats: Segments of the TCR beta V type were, in most cases, productive about 87% or about 30% of the time in an earlier analysis.

Both 60 Vbeta primers and 13 Jbeta primers went into the PCR. The data were produced by immunoSEQ multiplex PCR, yet TCRdb's version contains in-frame clones alone and is incomplete. The sample lists about 150,000 clones, 73% seen once, with approximately 1.8% in the top ten. There are 12 residues in the CDR3. V was shortened by 7 bases and J by 4 bases, with 10 bases between the two germline ends. The germline gives CDR1 SGHNT, CDR2 YENEEA. Sequenced input: PBMCs. The chain joins TRBV11-3 to TRBJ2-5; D is possibly TRBD1 (7 bases). This receptor was identified in a woman aged 18-29 years in good health and CMV-seronegative. The CDR3 loop reads CASTGGGETQYF. The CDR3, as DNA: TGTGCCAGCACAGGGGGAGGAGAGACCCAGTACTTC.